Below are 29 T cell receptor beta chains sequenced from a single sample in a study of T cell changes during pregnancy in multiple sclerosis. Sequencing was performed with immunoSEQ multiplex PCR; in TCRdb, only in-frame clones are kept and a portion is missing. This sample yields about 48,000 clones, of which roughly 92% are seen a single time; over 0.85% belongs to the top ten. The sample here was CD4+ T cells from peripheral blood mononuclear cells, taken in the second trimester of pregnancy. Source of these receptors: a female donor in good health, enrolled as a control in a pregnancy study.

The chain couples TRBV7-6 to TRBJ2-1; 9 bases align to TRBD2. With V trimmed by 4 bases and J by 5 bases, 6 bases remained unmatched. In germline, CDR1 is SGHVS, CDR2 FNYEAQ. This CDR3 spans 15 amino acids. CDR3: CASSSTSGANNEQFF. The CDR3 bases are TGTGCCAGCAGCTCGACTAGCGGAGCGAACAATGAGCAGTTCTTC.

CDR3 sequence: CAISVTSGSRSDTQYF. CDR3 DNA: TGTGCCATCAGTGTCACTAGCGGGAGTAGGTCAGATACGCAGTATTTT. V usage is TRBV10-3 and J usage is TRBJ2-3; 11 bases agree with TRBD2. Germline V gives CDR1 ENHRY, CDR2 SYGVKD. V gave up 4 bases and J gave up 4 bases; unmatched junction bases: 7. The CDR3 is 16 residues long.

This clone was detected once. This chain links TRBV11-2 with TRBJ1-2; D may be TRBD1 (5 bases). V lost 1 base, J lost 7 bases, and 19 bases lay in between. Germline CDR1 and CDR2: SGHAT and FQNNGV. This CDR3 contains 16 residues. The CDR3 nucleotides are TGTGCCAGCAGCTTAGGATCTTCAGGGCGGTCTGGTGGCTACACCTTC. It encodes CASSLGSSGRSGGYTF.

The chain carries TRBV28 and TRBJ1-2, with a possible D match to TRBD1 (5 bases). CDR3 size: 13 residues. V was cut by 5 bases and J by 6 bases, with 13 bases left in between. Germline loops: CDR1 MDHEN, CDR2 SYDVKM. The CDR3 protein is CASSPGEPDGYTF. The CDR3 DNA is TGTGCCAGCAGTCCGGGGGAACCCGATGGCTACACCTTC.

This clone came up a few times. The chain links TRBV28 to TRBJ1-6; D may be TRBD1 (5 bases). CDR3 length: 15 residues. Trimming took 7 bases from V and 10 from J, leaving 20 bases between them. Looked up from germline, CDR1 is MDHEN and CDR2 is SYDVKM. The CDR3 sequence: CASINGGRGGSPLHF. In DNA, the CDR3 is TGTGCCAGCATCAATGGGGGACGGGGGGGGTCACCCCTCCACTTT.

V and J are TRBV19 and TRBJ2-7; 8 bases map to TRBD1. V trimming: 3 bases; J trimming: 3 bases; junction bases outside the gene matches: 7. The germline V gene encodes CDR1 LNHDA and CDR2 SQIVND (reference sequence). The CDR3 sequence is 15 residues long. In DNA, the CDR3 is TGTGCCAGTAGTATCCCGGGACAGGTAAACTACGAGCAGTACTTC. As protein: CASSIPGQVNYEQYF.

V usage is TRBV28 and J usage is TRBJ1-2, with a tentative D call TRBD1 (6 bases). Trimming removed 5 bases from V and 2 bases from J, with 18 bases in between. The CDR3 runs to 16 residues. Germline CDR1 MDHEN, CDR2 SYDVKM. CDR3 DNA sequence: TGTGCCAGCAGTCCTTCCTCAGGGGCCCTCAACTATGGCTACACCTTC. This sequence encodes CASSPSSGALNYGYTF.

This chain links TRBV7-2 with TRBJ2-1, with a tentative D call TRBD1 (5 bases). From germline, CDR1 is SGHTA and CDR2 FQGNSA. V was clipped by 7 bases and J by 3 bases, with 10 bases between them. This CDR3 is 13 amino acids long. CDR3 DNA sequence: TGTGCCAGCAACAGACAGCTCTACAATGAGCAGTTCTTC. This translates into CASNRQLYNEQFF. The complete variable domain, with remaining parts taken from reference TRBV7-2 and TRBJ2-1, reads GAGVSQSPSNKVTEKGKDVELRCDPISGHTALYWYRQSLGQGLEFLIYFQGNSAPDKSGLPSDRFSAERTGGSVSTLTIQRTQQEDSAVYLCASNRQLYNEQFFGPGTRLTVL.

CDR3 sequence: CASSDMGGSGSPLHF. In DNA form, the CDR3 reads TGTGCCAGCAGTGATATGGGAGGGTCTGGTTCACCCCTCCACTTT. The chain uses TRBV2 and TRBJ1-6; D is unresolved. Trimming cost V 3 bases and J 9 bases, with 15 bases left between them. Germline V lookup: CDR1 SNHLY, CDR2 FYNNEI. The CDR3 is made up of 15 amino acids.

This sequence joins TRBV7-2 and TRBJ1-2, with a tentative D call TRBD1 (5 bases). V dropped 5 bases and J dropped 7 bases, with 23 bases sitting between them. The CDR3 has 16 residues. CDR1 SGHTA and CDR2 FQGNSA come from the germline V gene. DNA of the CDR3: TGTGCCAGCAGCCTTAACCCTGCAGGGTCTTCGGGTGGCTACACCTTC. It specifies CASSLNPAGSSGGYTF.

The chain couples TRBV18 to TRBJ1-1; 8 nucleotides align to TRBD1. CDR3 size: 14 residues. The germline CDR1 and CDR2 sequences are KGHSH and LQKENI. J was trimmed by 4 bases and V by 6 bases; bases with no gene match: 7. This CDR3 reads CASSLTGGTTEAFF. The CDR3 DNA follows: TGTGCCAGCTCGCTAACAGGGGGGACCACTGAAGCTTTCTTT.

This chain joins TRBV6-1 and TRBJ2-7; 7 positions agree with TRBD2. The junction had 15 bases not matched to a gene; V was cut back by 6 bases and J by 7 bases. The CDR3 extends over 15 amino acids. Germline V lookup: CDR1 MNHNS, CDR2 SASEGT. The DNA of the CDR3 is TGTGCCAGCAGCGATGGGGAGGGTGGGGTGAGTGAGCAGTACTTC. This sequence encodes CASSDGEGGVSEQYF.

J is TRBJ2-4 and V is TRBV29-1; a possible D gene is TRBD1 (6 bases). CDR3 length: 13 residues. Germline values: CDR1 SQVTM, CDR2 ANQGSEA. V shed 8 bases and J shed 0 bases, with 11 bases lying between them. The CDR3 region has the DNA TGCAGCTGCAGGGGTCTAGCCAAAAACATTCAGTACTTC. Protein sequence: CSCRGLAKNIQYF.

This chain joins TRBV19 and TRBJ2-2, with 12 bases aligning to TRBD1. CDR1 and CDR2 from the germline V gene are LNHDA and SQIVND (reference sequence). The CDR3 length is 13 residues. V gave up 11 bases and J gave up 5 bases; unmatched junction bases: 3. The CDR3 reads CASGQGATGELFF. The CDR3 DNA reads TGTGCCTCGGGACAGGGGGCTACCGGGGAGCTGTTTTTT.

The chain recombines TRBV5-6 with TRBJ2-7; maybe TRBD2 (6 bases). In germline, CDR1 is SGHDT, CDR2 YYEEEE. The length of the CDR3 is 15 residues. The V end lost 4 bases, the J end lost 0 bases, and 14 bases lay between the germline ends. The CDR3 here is CASSAGPFGSYEQYF. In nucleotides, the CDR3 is TGTGCCAGCAGCGCGGGACCCTTCGGCTCCTACGAGCAGTACTTC. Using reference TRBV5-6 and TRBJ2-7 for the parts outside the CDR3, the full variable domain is DAGVTQSPTHLIKTRGQQVTLRCSPKSGHDTVSWYQQALGQGPQFIFQYYEEEERQRGNFPDRFSGHQFPNYSSELNVNALLLGDSALYLCASSAGPFGSYEQYFGPGTRLTVT.

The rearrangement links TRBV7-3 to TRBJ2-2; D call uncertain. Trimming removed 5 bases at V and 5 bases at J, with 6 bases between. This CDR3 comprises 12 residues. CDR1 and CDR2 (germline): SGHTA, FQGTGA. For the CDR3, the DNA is TGTGCCAGCAGCCCCTTTACCGGGGAGCTGTTTTTT. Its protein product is CASSPFTGELFF.

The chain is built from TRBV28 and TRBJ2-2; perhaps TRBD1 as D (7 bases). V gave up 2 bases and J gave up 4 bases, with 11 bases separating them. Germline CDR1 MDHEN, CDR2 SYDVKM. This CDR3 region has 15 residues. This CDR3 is CASSLSQGGTGELFF. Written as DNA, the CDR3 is TGTGCCAGCAGTTTAAGCCAGGGGGGCACCGGGGAGCTGTTTTTT.

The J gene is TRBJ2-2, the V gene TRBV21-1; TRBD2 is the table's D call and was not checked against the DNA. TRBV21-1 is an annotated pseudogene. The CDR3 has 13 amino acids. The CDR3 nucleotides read TGTGCCAGCACTAGCAGCTACACCGGGGAGCTGTTTTTT. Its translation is CASTSSYTGELFF.

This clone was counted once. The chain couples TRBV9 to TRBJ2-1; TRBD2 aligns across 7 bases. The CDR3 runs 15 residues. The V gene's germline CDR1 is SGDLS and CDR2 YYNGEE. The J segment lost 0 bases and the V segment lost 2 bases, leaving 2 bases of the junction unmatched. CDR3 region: CASSVLADSYNEQFF. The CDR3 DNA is TGTGCCAGCAGCGTCCTAGCGGACTCCTACAATGAGCAGTTCTTC. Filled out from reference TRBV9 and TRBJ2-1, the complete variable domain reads DSGVTQTPKHLITATGQRVTLRCSPRSGDLSVYWYQQSLDQGLQFLIQYYNGEERAKGNILERFSAQQFPDLHSELNLSSLELGDSALYFCASSVLADSYNEQFFGPGTRLTVL.

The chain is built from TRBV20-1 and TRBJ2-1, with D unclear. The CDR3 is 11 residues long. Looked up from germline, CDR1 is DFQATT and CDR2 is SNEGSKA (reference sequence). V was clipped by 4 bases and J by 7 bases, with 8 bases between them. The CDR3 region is CSANPRNEQFF. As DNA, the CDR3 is TGCAGTGCTAACCCCAGGAATGAGCAGTTCTTC.

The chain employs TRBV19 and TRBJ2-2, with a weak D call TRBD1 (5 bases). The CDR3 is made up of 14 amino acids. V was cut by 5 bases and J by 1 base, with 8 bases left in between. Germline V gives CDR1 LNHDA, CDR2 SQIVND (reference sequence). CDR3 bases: TGTGCCAGTAGTTTCGGACAGAACACCGGGGAGCTGTTTTTT. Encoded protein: CASSFGQNTGELFF.

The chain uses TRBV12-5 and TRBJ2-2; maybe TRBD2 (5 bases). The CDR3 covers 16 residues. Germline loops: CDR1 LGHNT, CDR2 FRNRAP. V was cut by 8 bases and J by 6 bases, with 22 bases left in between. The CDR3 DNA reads TGTGCTAGTTCAACTACCGGGCCTGAAGCGGCCGGGGAGCTGTTTTTT. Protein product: CASSTTGPEAAGELFF.

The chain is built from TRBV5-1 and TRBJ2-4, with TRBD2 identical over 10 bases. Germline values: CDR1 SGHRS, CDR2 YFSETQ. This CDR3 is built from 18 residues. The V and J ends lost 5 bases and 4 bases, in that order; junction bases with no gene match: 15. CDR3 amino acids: CASRHGVERGGKKNIQYF. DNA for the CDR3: TGCGCCAGCAGACATGGGGTCGAGCGGGGGGGAAAAAAAAACATTCAGTACTTC.

For the CDR3, the DNA is TGTGCCAGCAAAGACAGGGGATACACAGATACGCAGTATTTT. Protein: CASKDRGYTDTQYF. V is TRBV6-6 and J is TRBJ2-3, with 8 bases lining up with TRBD1. CDR1 is MNHNY, CDR2 SVGAGI, per germline (reference sequence). This CDR3 is 14 amino acids long. The ends lost 7 bases at V and 2 bases at J; junction bases unmatched: 5.

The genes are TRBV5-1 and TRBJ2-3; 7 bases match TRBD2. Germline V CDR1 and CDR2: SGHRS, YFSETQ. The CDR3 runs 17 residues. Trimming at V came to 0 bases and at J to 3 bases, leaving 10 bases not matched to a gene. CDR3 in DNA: TGCGCCAGCAGCTTGGGTACAAGCGGGGAGGTTACAGATACGCAGTATTTT. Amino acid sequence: CASSLGTSGEVTDTQYF.

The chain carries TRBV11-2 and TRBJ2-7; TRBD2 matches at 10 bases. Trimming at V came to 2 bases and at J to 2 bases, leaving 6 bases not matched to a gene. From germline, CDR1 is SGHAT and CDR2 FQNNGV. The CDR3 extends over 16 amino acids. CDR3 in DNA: TGTGCCAGCAGCTTATTGGGAGCGGGGGGGGCCTACGAGCAGTACTTC. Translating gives CASSLLGAGGAYEQYF.

CDR3 DNA: TGCAGCGTCCGCGGACTAGCGGGAGAAGAGACCCAGTACTTC. This codes for CSVRGLAGEETQYF. The chain couples TRBV29-1 to TRBJ2-5; 13 positions match TRBD2. Germline V gene lookup returns CDR1 SQVTM and CDR2 ANQGSEA. The J segment lost 3 bases and the V segment lost 6 bases, leaving 4 bases of the junction unmatched. The CDR3 extends over 14 amino acids.

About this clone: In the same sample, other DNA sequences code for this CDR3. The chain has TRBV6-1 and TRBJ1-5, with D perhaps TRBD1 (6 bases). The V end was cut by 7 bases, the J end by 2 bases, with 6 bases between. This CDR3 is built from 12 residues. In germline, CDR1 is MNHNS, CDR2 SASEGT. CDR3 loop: CASTGGNQPQHF. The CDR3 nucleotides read TGTGCCAGCACAGGGGGCAATCAGCCCCAGCATTTT.

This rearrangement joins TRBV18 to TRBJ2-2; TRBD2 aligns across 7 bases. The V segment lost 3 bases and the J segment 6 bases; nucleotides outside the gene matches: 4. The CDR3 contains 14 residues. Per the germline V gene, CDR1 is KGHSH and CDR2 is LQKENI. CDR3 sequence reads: CASSPAGGSGELFF. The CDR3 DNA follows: TGTGCCAGCTCACCGGCCGGGGGGTCCGGGGAGCTGTTTTTT.